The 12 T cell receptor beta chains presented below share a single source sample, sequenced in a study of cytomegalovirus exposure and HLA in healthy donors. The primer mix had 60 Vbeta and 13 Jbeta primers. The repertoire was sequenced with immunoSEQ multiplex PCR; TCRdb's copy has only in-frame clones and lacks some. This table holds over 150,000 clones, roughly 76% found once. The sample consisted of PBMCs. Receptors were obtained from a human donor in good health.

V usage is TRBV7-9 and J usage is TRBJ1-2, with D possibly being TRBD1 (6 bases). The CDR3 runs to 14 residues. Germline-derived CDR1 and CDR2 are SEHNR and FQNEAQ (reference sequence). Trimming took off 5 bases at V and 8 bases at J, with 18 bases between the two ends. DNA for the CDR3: TGTGCCAGCAGCCCCCGAATGACAGGTTCGGGCTACACCTTC. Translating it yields CASSPRMTGSGYTF.

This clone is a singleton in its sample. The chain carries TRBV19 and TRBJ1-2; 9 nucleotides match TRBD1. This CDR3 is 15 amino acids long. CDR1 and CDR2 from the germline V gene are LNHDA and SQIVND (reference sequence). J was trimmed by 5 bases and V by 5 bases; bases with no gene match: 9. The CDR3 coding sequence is TGTGCCAGTAGTCTGCCACCGGGACAGGGTTATGGCTACACCTTC. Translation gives CASSLPPGQGYGYTF.

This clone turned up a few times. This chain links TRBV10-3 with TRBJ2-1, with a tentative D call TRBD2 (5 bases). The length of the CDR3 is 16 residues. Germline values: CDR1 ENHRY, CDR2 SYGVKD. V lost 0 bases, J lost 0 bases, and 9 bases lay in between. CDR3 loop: CAISESVGSSYNEQFF. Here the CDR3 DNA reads TGTGCCATCAGTGAGTCTGTGGGGAGCTCCTACAATGAGCAGTTCTTC.

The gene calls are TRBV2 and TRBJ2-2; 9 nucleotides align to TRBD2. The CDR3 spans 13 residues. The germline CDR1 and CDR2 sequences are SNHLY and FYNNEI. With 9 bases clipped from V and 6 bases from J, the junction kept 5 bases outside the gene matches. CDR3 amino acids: CASIAGVPGELFF. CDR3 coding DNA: TGTGCCAGTATAGCGGGAGTGCCCGGGGAGCTGTTTTTT.

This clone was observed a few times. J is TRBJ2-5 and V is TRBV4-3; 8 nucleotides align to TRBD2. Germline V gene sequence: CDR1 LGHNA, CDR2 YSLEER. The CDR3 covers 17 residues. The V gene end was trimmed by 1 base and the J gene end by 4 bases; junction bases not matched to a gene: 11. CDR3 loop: CASSQGMIGGALETQYF. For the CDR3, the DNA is TGCGCCAGCAGCCAAGGAATGATCGGGGGGGCCCTAGAGACCCAGTACTTC.

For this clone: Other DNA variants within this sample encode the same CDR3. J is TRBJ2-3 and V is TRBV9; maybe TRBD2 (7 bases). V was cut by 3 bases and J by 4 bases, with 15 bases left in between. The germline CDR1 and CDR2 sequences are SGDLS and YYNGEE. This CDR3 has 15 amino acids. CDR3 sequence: CASSASGGAADTQYF. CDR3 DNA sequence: TGTGCCAGCAGCGCTTCTGGGGGGGCAGCAGATACGCAGTATTTT.

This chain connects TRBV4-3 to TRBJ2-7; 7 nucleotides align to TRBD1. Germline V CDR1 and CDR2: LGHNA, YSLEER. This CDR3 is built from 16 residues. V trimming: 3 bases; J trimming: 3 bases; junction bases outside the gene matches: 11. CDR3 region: CASSQDTGDLGYEQYF. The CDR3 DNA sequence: TGCGCCAGCAGCCAGGATACAGGGGACCTGGGCTACGAGCAGTACTTC.

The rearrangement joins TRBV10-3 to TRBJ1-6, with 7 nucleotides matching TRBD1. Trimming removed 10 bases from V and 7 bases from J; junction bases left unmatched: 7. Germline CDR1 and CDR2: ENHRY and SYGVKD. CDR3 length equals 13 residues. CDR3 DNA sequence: TGTGCCACGTGGACAGGCCCCAATTCACCCCTCCACTTT. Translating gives CATWTGPNSPLHF.

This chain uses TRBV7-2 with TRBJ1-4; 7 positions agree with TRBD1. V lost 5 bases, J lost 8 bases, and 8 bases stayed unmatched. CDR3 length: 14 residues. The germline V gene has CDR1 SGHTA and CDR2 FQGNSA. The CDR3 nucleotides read TGTGCCAGCAGCCTTAGACAGGGAAGGGAAAAACTGTTTTTT. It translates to CASSLRQGREKLFF.

CDR3 sequence (DNA): TGTGCCACCAGCAACCCATTCAGAAAAGCCTACGAGCAGTACTTC. Protein sequence: CATSNPFRKAYEQYF. The chain has TRBV15 and TRBJ2-7; D remains ambiguous. Trimming pared 4 bases from V and 2 bases from J, leaving 15 bases between. The CDR3 is 15 residues long. Germline CDR1 LNHNV, CDR2 YYDKDF (reference sequence).

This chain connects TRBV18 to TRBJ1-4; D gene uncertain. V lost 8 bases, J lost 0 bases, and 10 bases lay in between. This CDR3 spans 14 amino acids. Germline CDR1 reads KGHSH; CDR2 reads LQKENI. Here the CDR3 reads CASAEGSTNEKLFF. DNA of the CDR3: TGTGCCAGCGCAGAGGGATCAACTAATGAAAAACTGTTTTTT.

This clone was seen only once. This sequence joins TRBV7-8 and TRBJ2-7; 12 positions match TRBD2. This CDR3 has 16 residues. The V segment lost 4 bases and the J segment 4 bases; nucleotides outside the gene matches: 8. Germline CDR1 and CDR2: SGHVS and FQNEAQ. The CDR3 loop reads CASSSKRTSGTYEQYF. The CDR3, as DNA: TGTGCCAGCAGCTCAAAGAGGACTAGCGGGACATACGAGCAGTACTTC. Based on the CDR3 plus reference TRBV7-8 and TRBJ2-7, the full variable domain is GAGVSQSPRYKVAKRGQDVALRCDPISGHVSLFWYQQALGQGPEFLTYFQNEAQLDKSGLPSDRFFAERPEGSVSTLKIQRTQQEDSAVYLCASSSKRTSGTYEQYFGPGTRLTVT.